These 23 T cell receptor beta chains share one sample of origin, sequenced in a study of PD-L1 blockade in urothelial cancer. Time point in this sample: peripheral blood 6 weeks after treatment start. Sequencing was performed with immunoSEQ multiplex PCR; in TCRdb, only in-frame clones are kept and a portion is missing. The repertoire holds 35,000 to 55,000 clones, approximately 78% seen once, with roughly 13% in the top ten. The material sequenced was PBMCs, taken around atezolizumab (anti-PD-L1) treatment. Every receptor here comes from a man in his sixties with urothelial cancer.

A single count supports this clone. The chain recombines TRBV4-3 with TRBJ1-3; D is uncertain. Trimming left V 2 bases short and J 0 bases short, with 8 bases between. The germline CDR1 and CDR2 sequences are LGHNA and YSLEER. There are 15 residues in the CDR3. CDR3 bases: TGCGCCAGCAGCCAAAACGGTGACTCTGGAAACACCATATATTTT. Amino acids: CASSQNGDSGNTIYF.

The V call is TRBV4-3, the J call TRBJ2-1, with TRBD2 identical over 11 bases. The V and J ends lost 1 base and 3 bases, in that order; junction bases with no gene match: 2. The germline V gene encodes CDR1 LGHNA and CDR2 YSLEER. This CDR3 is 16 amino acids long. CDR3 in amino acids: CASSQGGLADYNEQFF. CDR3 nucleotide sequence: TGCGCCAGCAGCCAAGGGGGACTAGCGGACTACAATGAGCAGTTCTTC.

V usage is TRBV5-4 and J usage is TRBJ1-1; D is unresolved. Trimming left V 0 bases short and J 2 bases short, with 5 bases between. CDR1 is SGHNT and CDR2 is YYREEE in the germline V gene (reference sequence). The CDR3 is made up of 13 amino acids. This CDR3 reads CASSLAGNTEAFF. The CDR3 DNA is TGTGCCAGCAGCTTGGCGGGAAACACTGAAGCTTTCTTT.

This clone has more than one count but fewer than ten. V gene TRBV29-1 combines with J gene TRBJ1-1, with 8 bases that match TRBD1. CDR1 is SQVTM, CDR2 ANQGSEA, per germline. The CDR3 contains 12 residues. The CDR3 region has the DNA TGCAGGGGGGACAGGAGTAACACTGAAGCTTTCTTT. It specifies CRGDRSNTEAFF.

This clone was counted once. The V gene is TRBV7-9, the J gene TRBJ2-2, with D perhaps matching TRBD2 (6 bases). The CDR3 spans 14 residues. V lost 5 bases, J lost 5 bases, and 12 bases lay in between. Germline lookup yields CDR1 SEHNR and CDR2 FQNEAQ (reference sequence). CDR3 coding DNA: TGTGCCAGCAGCCAGTTGGGGGGAACCGGGGAGCTGTTTTTT. Amino acids: CASSQLGGTGELFF.

The V and J genes are TRBV5-1 and TRBJ2-2; tentatively, D is TRBD1 (6 bases). V shed 4 bases and J shed 3 bases, with 10 bases lying between them. CDR3 length: 14 amino acids. Germline CDR1 and CDR2: SGHRS and YFSETQ. CDR3 residues: CASSPTGYTGELFF. Written as DNA, the CDR3 is TGCGCCAGCAGCCCTACAGGGTACACCGGGGAGCTGTTTTTT.

The gene calls are TRBV28 and TRBJ1-1, with 9 bases matching TRBD1. Germline CDR1 reads MDHEN; CDR2 reads SYDVKM. Trimming removed 5 bases from V and 6 bases from J; junction bases left unmatched: 16. The CDR3 runs 17 residues. The CDR3 reads CASSTTGTGYNAAEAFF. In DNA, the CDR3 is TGTGCCAGCAGTACTACCGGGACAGGGTATAATGCTGCTGAAGCTTTCTTT.

The rearrangement uses TRBV19 and TRBJ2-2; 8 nucleotides line up with TRBD2. Germline CDR1 and CDR2: LNHDA and SQIVND (reference sequence). Trimming at V came to 1 base and at J to 0 bases, leaving 4 bases not matched to a gene. The CDR3 loop spans 17 amino acids. CDR3 protein: CASSIVSSGPNTGELFF. CDR3 nucleotides: TGTGCCAGTAGTATAGTCTCTAGCGGGCCGAACACCGGGGAGCTGTTTTTT.

This sequence joins TRBV28 and TRBJ2-5; perhaps TRBD2 as D (6 bases). Germline loops: CDR1 MDHEN, CDR2 SYDVKM. V lost 7 bases and J lost 3, with 12 bases in between. The length of the CDR3 is 13 residues. Here the CDR3 reads CASTGTPKETQYF. The CDR3 DNA reads as TGTGCCAGCACCGGGACTCCGAAAGAGACCCAGTACTTC.

The chain carries TRBV28 and TRBJ1-5; tentative D call: TRBD1 (6 bases). The CDR3 covers 15 residues. CDR1 is MDHEN, CDR2 SYDVKM, per germline. V lost 4 bases to trimming and J lost 0 bases, with 10 bases between them. CDR3 nucleotides: TGTGCCAGCAGTTGGGGGCGGGCTAGCAATCAGCCCCAGCATTTT. This translates into CASSWGRASNQPQHF.

V and J are TRBV10-1 and TRBJ2-5; 15 nucleotides line up with TRBD2. Trimming removed 5 bases from V and 2 bases from J; junction bases left unmatched: 9. Germline CDR1 and CDR2: WNHNN and SYGVQD (reference sequence). This CDR3 is built from 18 residues. CDR3: CASSRLAGLAGGQETQYF. As DNA, the CDR3 is TGCGCCAGCAGTCGCTTAGCGGGACTAGCGGGGGGACAAGAGACCCAGTACTTC.

J is TRBJ2-3 and V is TRBV28; 7 nucleotides agree with TRBD2. This CDR3 has 15 residues. The germline gives CDR1 MDHEN, CDR2 SYDVKM. The V segment lost 2 bases and the J segment 1 base; nucleotides outside the gene matches: 3. CDR3 region: CASSLGLAGTDTQYF. In DNA, the CDR3 is TGTGCCAGCAGTTTAGGCCTAGCGGGCACAGATACGCAGTATTTT.

The CDR3 sequence is CASSYGRTLTNTGELFF. CDR3 nucleotides: TGTGCCAGCAGCTACGGGAGAACCCTTACGAACACCGGGGAGCTGTTTTTT. V gene TRBV11-2 combines with J gene TRBJ2-2, with D perhaps TRBD2 (6 bases). CDR1 and CDR2 from the germline V gene are SGHAT and FQNNGV. This CDR3 contains 17 residues. The V end was cut by 4 bases, the J end by 0 bases, with 15 bases between.

The V call is TRBV5-1, the J call TRBJ1-4; the D is unclear. V was shortened by 1 base and J by 8 bases, with 12 bases between the two germline ends. Germline values: CDR1 SGHRS, CDR2 YFSETQ. The length of the CDR3 is 14 residues. The CDR3 nucleotides read TGCGCCAGCAGCTTGAATCCGGGGATCGAAAAACTGTTTTTT. Its protein is CASSLNPGIEKLFF.

This rearrangement joins TRBV19 to TRBJ1-2, with a possible D match to TRBD1 (6 bases). Germline CDR1 and CDR2: LNHDA and SQIVND (reference sequence). There are 14 residues in the CDR3. V dropped 6 bases and J dropped 4 bases, with 15 bases sitting between them. CDR3 DNA sequence: TGTGCCAGTAGAGAAAGCAGGGGATCCTATGGCTACACCTTC. Protein: CASRESRGSYGYTF.

This clone was picked up a small number of times. The CDR3 is CAWIRHWNTEAFF. The CDR3 DNA reads TGTGCCTGGATTAGACACTGGAACACTGAAGCTTTCTTT. The chain uses TRBV30 and TRBJ1-1, with D unclear. Germline-derived CDR1 and CDR2 are GTSNPN and SVGIG (reference sequence). The CDR3 length is 13 residues. The germline V and J ends were trimmed by 4 bases and 1 base, with 10 bases remaining between them.

The V and J genes are TRBV18 and TRBJ2-2, with D possibly matching TRBD2 (5 bases). V gave up 3 bases and J gave up 0 bases, with 11 bases separating them. Germline values: CDR1 KGHSH, CDR2 LQKENI. This CDR3 comprises 16 residues. The CDR3 DNA reads TGTGCCAGCTCACCTCGACTACCCGCGAACACCGGGGAGCTGTTTTTT. Translated, it gives CASSPRLPANTGELFF.

This clone was observed a handful of times. The chain recombines TRBV2 with TRBJ1-1; D remains unclear. V lost 7 bases and J 0 bases, leaving 15 bases between the germline ends. Germline V lookup: CDR1 SNHLY, CDR2 FYNNEI. This CDR3 region has 15 residues. The CDR3 is CASNFPRGMNTEAFF. The CDR3 region has the DNA TGTGCCAGCAATTTCCCCCGAGGGATGAACACTGAAGCTTTCTTT.

There are a few counts of this clone. The rearrangement links TRBV5-4 to TRBJ2-3; no reliable D call. Trimming took off 4 bases at V and 2 bases at J, with 14 bases between the two ends. The CDR3 runs 15 residues. CDR1 is SGHNT, CDR2 YYREEE, per germline (reference sequence). The CDR3 nucleotides are TGTGCCAGCAGCCTGGACGGGTCTTCCACAGATACGCAGTATTTT. Protein sequence: CASSLDGSSTDTQYF.

The CDR3 DNA reads TGCGCCAGCAGTGATCGGGTGGGAGGGCCTAACACCGGGGAGCTGTTTTTT. Translated: CASSDRVGGPNTGELFF. The V gene is TRBV10-2, the J gene TRBJ2-2; 7 positions match TRBD2. V lost 3 bases and J lost 2; bases outside the gene matches: 9. Per germline, CDR1 WSHSY and CDR2 SAAADI. This CDR3 spans 17 amino acids.

The rearrangement joins TRBV11-2 to TRBJ1-5; D possibly corresponds to TRBD1 (6 bases). Germline lookup yields CDR1 SGHAT and CDR2 FQNNGV. The CDR3 loop spans 15 amino acids. V lost 0 bases and J 7 bases, leaving 13 bases between the germline ends. As DNA, the CDR3 is TGTGCCAGCAGCTTAGAAGGCACAGGGATCCAGCCCCAGCATTTT. Translation gives CASSLEGTGIQPQHF.

As DNA, the CDR3 is TGTGCCAGCAGTGACTCGAGTGAGGGTGAGCAGTTCTTC. Protein sequence: CASSDSSEGEQFF. The V call is TRBV6-4, the J call TRBJ2-1, with TRBD2 as a possible D gene (5 bases). V gave up 0 bases and J gave up 9 bases, with 9 bases separating them. Germline V gene sequence: CDR1 MRHNA, CDR2 SNTAGT. The CDR3 covers 13 residues.

The rearrangement uses TRBV27 and TRBJ1-5, with D uncertain. V was clipped by 8 bases and J by 5 bases, with 22 bases between them. CDR1 is MNHEY, CDR2 SMNVEV, per germline (reference sequence). The CDR3 consists of 16 residues. CDR3 region: CASGPFAATLDQPQHF. The CDR3 DNA follows: TGTGCCAGCGGGCCCTTTGCTGCCACCCTTGATCAGCCCCAGCATTTT.